This T cell receptor (beta chain) was recovered during a study of shared clonotypes between healthy human individuals. The CDR3 sequence is 13 residues long. Germline V gene sequence: CDR1 MNHEY, CDR2 SVGAGI. V lost 6 bases to trimming and J lost 4 bases, with 10 bases between them. Only in-frame clones appear in the TCRdb table, and some are missing; sequencing was by immunoSEQ multiplex PCR. Among about 480,000 clones listed, 79% were seen once. Points on this clone: Other DNA sequences in this specimen translate into the identical CDR3.

The sample comprised PBMCs. The origin of this receptor is a woman between 40 and 55 years old in good health. Some clones in this sample may be carry-over from other donors' samples. The genes are TRBV6-5 and TRBJ1-5; D is perhaps TRBD1 (5 bases). The CDR3 DNA reads as TGTGCCAGCAGCCCCCGGGGGAATCAGCCCCAGCATTTT. Its translation is CASSPRGNQPQHF.